This entry describes one TCR beta chain. Original analysis: Reference gene primers were amplified, and this amplification served to estimate nucleated cell counts. Sequencing was performed with immunoSEQ multiplex PCR; in TCRdb, only in-frame clones are kept and a portion is missing. V, J and clone size reflect that table, while D and trimming were determined from the DNA. The sample has fewer than 200,000 clones, about 88% seen once; the top ten hold under 30%. This sample was included in a study of blood T cell repertoires in COVID-19. Looking at the study overall: Acute-phase and convalescent COVID-19 samples originated in the United States, Italy and Spain. The cDNA or gDNA used as material had been derived from T cells, B-cell-depleted T cells, or PBMCs.

The V gene end was trimmed by 6 bases and the J gene end by 2 bases; junction bases not matched to a gene: 6. The length of the CDR3 is 15 residues. Germline-derived CDR1 and CDR2 are LNHDA and SQIVND (reference sequence). The chain is built from TRBV19 and TRBJ2-2; TRBD2 matches 7 bases. The sequenced material came from peripheral blood. The sequence came from a man between 60 and 70 years old with acute or convalescent COVID-19. Written as DNA, the CDR3 is TGTGCCAGTAGGGGGGGGTCTCTTAACACCGGGGAGCTGTTTTTT. Protein: CASRGGSLNTGELFF.